This T cell receptor (beta chain) comes out of a study of cytomegalovirus exposure and HLA in healthy donors. About the study: Of the donors genotyped, several hundred in all, around 77% fell in the Caucasian-associated ancestry cluster. Whole-study findings and limits: Association with HLA alleles at 0.05 false discovery rate was found for around 17,000 TCR beta sequences in a later analysis. According to reports, the classifier identified cytomegalovirus status with high specificity and sensitivity.

Primers included in the PCR were 60 Vbeta and 13 Jbeta primers. In the original workflow: Among the unique TCR beta chains that a later analysis counted, about 81 million in all, some 10 million were shared. The method was immunoSEQ multiplex PCR; TCRdb's version includes in-frame clones alone and lacks a portion of them. That table supplies the V and J calls and clone size; D and trimming were determined from the DNA. This table holds about 43,000 clones, under 60% found once. Germline CDR1 and CDR2: LGHNA and YSLEER. Trimming shortened V by 4 bases and J by 3 bases, and 12 bases separated the two germline ends. The CDR3 has 15 amino acids. As regards this clone: The antigen remains unidentified. This CDR3 fails to terminate in the conserved phenylalanine or tryptophan, so it likely reflects a read error.

The receptor was isolated from a man in his sixties in good health and CMV-seronegative. The chain is built from TRBV4-3 and TRBJ1-4; the D gene is possibly TRBD1 (5 bases). Sample: PBMCs. The DNA of the CDR3 is TGCGCCAGCAGCCCCCGACAGTTTTCTAATGAAAAACTGTTTGTT. This codes for CASSPRQFSNEKLFV.